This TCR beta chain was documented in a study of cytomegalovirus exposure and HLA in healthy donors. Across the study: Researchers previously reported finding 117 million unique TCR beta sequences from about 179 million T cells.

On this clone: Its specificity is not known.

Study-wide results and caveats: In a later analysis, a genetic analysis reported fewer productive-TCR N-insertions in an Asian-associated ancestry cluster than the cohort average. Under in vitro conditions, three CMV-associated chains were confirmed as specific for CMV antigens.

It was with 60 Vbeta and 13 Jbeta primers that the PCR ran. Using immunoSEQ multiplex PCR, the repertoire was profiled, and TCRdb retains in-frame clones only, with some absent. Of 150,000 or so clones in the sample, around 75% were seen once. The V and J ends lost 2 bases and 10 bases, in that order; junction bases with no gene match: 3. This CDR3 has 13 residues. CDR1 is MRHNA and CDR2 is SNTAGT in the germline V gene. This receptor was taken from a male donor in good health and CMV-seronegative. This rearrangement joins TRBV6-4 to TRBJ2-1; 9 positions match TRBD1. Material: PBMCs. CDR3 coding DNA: TGTGCCAGCAGTGACGGGACAGGGAGAGAGCAGTTCTTC. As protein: CASSDGTGREQFF.